These 2 T cell receptor beta chains share one sample of origin, sequenced in a study of blood T cell repertoires in COVID-19. The assay was immunoSEQ multiplex PCR, and TCRdb's table has in-frame clones only and misses some. The data contain 400,000 to 550,000 clones, 87% of them singletons. Source material: PBMCs or T cells enriched from blood (not recorded which). All receptors come from a woman in her late teens or twenties with acute COVID-19.

This chain connects TRBV4-3 to TRBJ2-1, with 9 nucleotides matching TRBD2. Germline V CDR1 and CDR2: LGHNA, YSLEER. The CDR3 extends over 16 amino acids. The V gene end was trimmed by 0 bases and the J gene end by 2 bases; junction bases not matched to a gene: 2. The DNA for the CDR3 is TGCGCCAGCAGCCAAGAGCCTAGCGGGACCTACAATGAGCAGTTCTTC. The encoded protein is CASSQEPSGTYNEQFF.

The rearrangement uses TRBV4-3 and TRBJ2-7; a possible D gene is TRBD2 (6 bases). Germline-derived CDR1 and CDR2 are LGHNA and YSLEER. V lost 2 bases to trimming and J lost 5 bases, with 10 bases between them. CDR3 length equals 13 residues. CDR3 loop: CASSQPGGNEQYF. CDR3 bases: TGCGCCAGCAGCCAACCCGGCGGGAACGAGCAGTACTTC.